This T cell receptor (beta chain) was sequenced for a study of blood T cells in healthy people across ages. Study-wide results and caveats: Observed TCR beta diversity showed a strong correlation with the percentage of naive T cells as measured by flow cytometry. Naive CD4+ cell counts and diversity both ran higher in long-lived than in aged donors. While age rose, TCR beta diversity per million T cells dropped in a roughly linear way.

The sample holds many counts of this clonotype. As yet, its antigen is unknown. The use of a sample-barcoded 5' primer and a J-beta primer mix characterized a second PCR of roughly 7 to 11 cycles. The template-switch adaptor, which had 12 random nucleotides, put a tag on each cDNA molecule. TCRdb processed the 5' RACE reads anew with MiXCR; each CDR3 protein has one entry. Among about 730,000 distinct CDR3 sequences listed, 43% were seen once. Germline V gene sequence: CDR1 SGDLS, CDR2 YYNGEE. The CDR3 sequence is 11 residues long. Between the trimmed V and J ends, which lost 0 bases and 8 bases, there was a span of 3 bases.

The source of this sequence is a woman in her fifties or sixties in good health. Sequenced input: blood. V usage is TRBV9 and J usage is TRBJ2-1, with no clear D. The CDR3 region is CASSVEDEQFF. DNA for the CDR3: TGTGCCAGCAGCGTAGAGGATGAGCAGTTCTTC.